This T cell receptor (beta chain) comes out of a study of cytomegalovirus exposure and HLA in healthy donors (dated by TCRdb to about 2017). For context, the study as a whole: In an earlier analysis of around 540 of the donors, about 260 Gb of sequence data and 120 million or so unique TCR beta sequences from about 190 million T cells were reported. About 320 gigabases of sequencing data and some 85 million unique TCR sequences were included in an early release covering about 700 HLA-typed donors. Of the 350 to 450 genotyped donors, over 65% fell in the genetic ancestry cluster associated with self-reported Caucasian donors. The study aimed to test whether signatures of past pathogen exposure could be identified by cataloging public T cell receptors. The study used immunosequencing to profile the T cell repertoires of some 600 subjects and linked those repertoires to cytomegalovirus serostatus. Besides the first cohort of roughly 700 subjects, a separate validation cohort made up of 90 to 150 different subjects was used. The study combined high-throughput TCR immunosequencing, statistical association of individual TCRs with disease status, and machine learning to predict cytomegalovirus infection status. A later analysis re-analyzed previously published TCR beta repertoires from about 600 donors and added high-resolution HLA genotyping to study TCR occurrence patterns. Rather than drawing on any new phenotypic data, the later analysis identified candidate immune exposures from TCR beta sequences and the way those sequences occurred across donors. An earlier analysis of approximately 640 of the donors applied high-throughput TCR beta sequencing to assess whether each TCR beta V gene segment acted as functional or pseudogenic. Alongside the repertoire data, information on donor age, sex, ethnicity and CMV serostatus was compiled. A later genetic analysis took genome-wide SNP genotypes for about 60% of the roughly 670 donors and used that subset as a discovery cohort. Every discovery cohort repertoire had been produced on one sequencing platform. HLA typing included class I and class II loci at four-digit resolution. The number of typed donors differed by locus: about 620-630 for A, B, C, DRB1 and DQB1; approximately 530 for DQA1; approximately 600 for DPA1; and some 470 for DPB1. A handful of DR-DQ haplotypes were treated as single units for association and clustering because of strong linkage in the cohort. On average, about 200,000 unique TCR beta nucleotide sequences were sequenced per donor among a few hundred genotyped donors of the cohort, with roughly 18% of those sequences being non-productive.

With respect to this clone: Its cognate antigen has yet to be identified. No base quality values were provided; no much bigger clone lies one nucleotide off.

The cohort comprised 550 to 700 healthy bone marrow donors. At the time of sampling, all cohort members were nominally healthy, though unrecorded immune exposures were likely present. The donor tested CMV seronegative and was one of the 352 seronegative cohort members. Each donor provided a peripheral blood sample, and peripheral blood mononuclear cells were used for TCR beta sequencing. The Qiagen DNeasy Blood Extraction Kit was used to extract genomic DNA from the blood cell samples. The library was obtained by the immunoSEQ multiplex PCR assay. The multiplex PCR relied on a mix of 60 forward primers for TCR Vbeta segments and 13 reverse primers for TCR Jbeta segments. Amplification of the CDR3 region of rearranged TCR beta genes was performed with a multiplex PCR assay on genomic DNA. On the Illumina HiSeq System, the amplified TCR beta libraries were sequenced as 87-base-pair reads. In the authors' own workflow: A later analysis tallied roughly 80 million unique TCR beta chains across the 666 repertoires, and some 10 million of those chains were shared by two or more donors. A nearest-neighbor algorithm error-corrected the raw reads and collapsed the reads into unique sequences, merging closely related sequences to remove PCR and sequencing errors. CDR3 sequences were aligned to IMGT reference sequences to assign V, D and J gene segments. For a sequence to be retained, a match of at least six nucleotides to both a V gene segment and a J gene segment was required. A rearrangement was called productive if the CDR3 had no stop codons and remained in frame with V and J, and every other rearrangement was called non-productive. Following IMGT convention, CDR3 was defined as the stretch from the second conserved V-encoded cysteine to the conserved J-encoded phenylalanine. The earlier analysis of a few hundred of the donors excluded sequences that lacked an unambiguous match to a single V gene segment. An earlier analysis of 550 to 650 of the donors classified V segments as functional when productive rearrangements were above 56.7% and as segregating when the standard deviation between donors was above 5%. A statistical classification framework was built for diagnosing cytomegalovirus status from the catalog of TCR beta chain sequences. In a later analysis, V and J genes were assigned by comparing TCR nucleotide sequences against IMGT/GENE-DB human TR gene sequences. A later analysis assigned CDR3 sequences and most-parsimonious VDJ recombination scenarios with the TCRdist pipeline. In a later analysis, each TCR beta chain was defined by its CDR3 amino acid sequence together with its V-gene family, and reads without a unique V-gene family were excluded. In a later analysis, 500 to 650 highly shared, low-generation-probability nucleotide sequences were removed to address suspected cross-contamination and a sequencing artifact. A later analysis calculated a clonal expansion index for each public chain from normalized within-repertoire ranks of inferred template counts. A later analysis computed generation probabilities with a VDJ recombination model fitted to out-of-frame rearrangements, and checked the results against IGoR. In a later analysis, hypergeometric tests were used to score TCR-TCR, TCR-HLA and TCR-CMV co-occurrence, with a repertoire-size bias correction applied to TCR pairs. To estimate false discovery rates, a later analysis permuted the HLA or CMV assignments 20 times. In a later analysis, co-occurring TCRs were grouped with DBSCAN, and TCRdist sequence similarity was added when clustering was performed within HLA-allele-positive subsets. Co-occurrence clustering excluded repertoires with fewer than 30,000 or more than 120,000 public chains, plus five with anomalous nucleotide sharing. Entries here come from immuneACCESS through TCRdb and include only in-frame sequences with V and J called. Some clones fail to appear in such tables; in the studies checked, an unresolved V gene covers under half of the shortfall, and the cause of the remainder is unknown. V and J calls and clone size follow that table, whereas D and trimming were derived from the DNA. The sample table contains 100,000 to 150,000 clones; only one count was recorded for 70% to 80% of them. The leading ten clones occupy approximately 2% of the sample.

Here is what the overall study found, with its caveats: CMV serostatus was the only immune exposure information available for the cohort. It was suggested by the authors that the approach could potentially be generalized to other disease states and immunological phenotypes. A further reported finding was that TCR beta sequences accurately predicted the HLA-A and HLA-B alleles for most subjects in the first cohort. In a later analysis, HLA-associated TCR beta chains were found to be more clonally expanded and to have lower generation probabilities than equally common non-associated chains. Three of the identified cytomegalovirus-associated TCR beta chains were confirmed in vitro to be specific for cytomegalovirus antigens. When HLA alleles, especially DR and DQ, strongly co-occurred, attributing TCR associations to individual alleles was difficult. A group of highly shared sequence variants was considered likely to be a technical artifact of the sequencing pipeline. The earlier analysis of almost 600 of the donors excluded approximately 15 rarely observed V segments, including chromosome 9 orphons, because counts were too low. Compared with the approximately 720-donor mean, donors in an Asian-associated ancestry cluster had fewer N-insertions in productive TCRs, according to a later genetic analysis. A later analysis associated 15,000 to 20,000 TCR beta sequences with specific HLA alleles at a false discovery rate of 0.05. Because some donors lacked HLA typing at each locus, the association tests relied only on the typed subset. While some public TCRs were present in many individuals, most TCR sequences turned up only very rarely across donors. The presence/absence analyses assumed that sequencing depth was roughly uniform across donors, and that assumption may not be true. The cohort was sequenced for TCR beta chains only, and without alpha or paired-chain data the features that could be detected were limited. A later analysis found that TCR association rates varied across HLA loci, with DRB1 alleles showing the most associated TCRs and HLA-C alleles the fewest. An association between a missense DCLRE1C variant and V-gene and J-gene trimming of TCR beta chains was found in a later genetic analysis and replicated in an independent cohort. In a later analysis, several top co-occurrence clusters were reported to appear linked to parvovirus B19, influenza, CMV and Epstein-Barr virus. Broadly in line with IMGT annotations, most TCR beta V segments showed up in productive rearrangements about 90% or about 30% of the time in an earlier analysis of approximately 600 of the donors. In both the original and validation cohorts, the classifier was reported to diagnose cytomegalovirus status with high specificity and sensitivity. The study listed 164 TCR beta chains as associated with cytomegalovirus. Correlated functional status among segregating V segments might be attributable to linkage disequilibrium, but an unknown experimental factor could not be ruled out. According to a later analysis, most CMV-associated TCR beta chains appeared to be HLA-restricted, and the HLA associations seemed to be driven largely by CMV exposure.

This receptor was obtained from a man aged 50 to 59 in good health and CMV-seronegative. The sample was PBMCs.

For the CDR3, the sequence is CASSPWDRLNTGELFF. The bases are TGTGCCAGCTCACCATGGGACAGGCTGAACACCGGGGAGCTGTTTTTT. The rearranged segments are TRBV18 and TRBJ2-2, with 8 bases in between that match TRBD1. Looking up the germline V gene yields CDR1 KGHSH and CDR2 LQKENI. Compared with germline, V lacks 2 bases and J lacks 1 base; bases without a gene match: 3. The CDR3 covers 16 residues, taking in both the cysteine and the phenylalanine. Kept here is only the CDR3 DNA, which spans 48 bases and is read in frame from base 1.